This T cell receptor beta chain derives from a study of OX40 agonist ivuxolimab in advanced cancers. About the research overall: The dose-escalation cohort had hepatocellular carcinoma, melanoma, renal cell or head and neck cancer. Study-level results: Researchers did not establish what antigens the expanded peripheral T cells target. CD8+ T cells were the subset that, on average, had more expanded clones than CD4+.

Concerning this clone itself: What it binds is unknown.

Data came from immunoSEQ multiplex PCR; TCRdb stores just in-frame clones and leaves some out. Altogether roughly 29,000 clones are present, around 86% being singletons, with the ten largest covering around 21%. CDR1 is LNHDA, CDR2 SQIVND, per germline (reference sequence). J was trimmed by 4 bases and V by 5 bases; bases with no gene match: 5. The CDR3 runs 16 residues. The specimen comprised CD4+ or CD8+ T cells sorted from blood, sampled in a trial of the OX40 agonist ivuxolimab. The TCR comes from an adult with an advanced solid tumor such as melanoma, head and neck, liver or kidney cancer. This chain links TRBV19 with TRBJ2-2; TRBD2 aligns across 12 bases. The CDR3 protein is CASSRLAGVGTGELFF. The CDR3 DNA reads as TGTGCCAGTAGTCGACTAGCGGGAGTGGGCACCGGGGAGCTGTTTTTT.